Presented here are 10 T cell receptor beta chains from one specimen sequenced in a study of cytomegalovirus exposure and HLA in healthy donors. Some clones are missing from TCRdb's copy, which holds only in-frame ones; the method was immunoSEQ multiplex PCR. The profile shows 130,000 or so clones, 85% to 90% of them singletons. The sample consisted of PBMCs. The receptors shown here come from a young woman in good health and CMV-seropositive.

Written as DNA, the CDR3 is TGTGCCAGCAGCCAACCCCTACAGGGCTTGAACACTGAAGCTTTCTTT. It yields the protein CASSQPLQGLNTEAFF. The genes are TRBV14 and TRBJ1-1; D might be TRBD1 (6 bases). CDR1 SGHDN and CDR2 FVKESK come from the germline V gene. The V end lost 2 bases, the J end lost 0 bases, and 13 bases lay between the germline ends. This CDR3 contains 16 residues.

The chain uses TRBV13 and TRBJ2-7; no firm D call. The ends were cut back, 5 bases at V and 2 bases at J, with 10 bases in the middle. CDR3 length: 13 residues. Germline assignment: CDR1 PRHDT and CDR2 FYEKMQ (reference sequence). CDR3 sequence (DNA): TGTGCCAGCAGCCCCGGAGTGCCCTACGAGCAGTACTTC. Translation gives CASSPGVPYEQYF.

The rearrangement joins TRBV27 to TRBJ1-4; no firm D call. The CDR3 runs to 16 residues. Germline V gene lookup returns CDR1 MNHEY and CDR2 SMNVEV (reference sequence). Trimming removed 5 bases at V and 7 bases at J, with 20 bases between. CDR3 sequence reads: CASSLGGLGSSEKLFF. The CDR3 DNA follows: TGTGCCAGCAGTCTCGGCGGGCTGGGGTCGAGTGAAAAACTGTTTTTT.

The chain combines TRBV7-9 with TRBJ2-3; D gene ambiguous. This CDR3 spans 14 amino acids. Between the trimmed V and J ends, which lost 1 base and 4 bases, there was a span of 9 bases. Germline V lookup: CDR1 SEHNR, CDR2 FQNEAQ (reference sequence). CDR3 amino acids: CASSLDPTADTQYF. The CDR3 nucleotides are TGTGCCAGCAGCTTAGATCCGACTGCAGATACGCAGTATTTT. Combining the CDR3 with reference TRBV7-9 and TRBJ2-3 gives the whole variable domain DTGVSQNPRHKITKRGQNVTFRCDPISEHNRLYWYRQTLGQGPEFLTYFQNEAQLEKSRLLSDRFSAERPKGSFSTLEIQRTEQGDSAMYLCASSLDPTADTQYFGPGTRLTVL.

As concerns this clone: The conserved closing phenylalanine or tryptophan is absent in this CDR3, likely reflecting a read error. No DNA is shown, since the ends of the CDR3 on it are uncertain; the CDR3 is the one TCRdb lists. V gene TRBV11-1 combines with J gene TRBJ2-7; the table calls TRBD1, which could not be checked here. Per the germline V gene, CDR1 is SGHAT and CDR2 is FQDESV (reference sequence). The CDR3 adds up to 12 amino acids, both ends counted. Here the CDR3 reads CASSFLTGTPSC.

For this clone: The identical CDR3 is also encoded by other nucleotide sequences in the sample. The CDR3 DNA reads as TGTGCCAGCAGCTTAGGCAGCTCCTACGAGCAGTACTTC. Translation gives CASSLGSSYEQYF. The chain combines TRBV11-2 with TRBJ2-7, with D unresolved. V was trimmed by 1 base and J by 0 bases, leaving 4 bases between them. This CDR3 is 13 amino acids long. CDR1 and CDR2 (germline): SGHAT, FQNNGV.

The chain has TRBV9 and TRBJ1-5; 8 bases line up with TRBD1. Germline V lookup: CDR1 SGDLS, CDR2 YYNGEE. This CDR3 is 14 amino acids long. The J segment lost 8 bases and the V segment lost 0 bases, leaving 4 bases of the junction unmatched. This CDR3 is CASSVAGGEEPQHF. The CDR3 DNA sequence: TGTGCCAGCAGCGTAGCAGGGGGCGAGGAGCCCCAGCATTTT.

V gene TRBV15 combines with J gene TRBJ2-3; no firm D call. Germline CDR1 and CDR2: LNHNV and YYDKDF (reference sequence). Between the trimmed V and J ends, which lost 1 base and 4 bases, there was a span of 9 bases. This CDR3 contains 14 residues. CDR3 residues: CATSRAGYSDTQYF. The CDR3 DNA follows: TGTGCCACCAGCAGAGCAGGATATTCAGATACGCAGTATTTT.

The chain joins TRBV6-5 to TRBJ1-2; the D is unclear. The CDR3 loop spans 12 amino acids. The germline V gene has CDR1 MNHEY and CDR2 SVGAGI. The V and J ends lost 5 bases and 7 bases respectively, with 11 bases between them. CDR3 amino acids: CASSTPGSGYTF. CDR3 DNA: TGTGCCAGCAGTACCCCCGGTAGTGGCTACACCTTC.

This sequence joins TRBV7-6 and TRBJ2-7; no definite D call. CDR1 and CDR2 from the germline V gene are SGHVS and FNYEAQ. V was trimmed by 4 bases and J by 6 bases, leaving 16 bases between them. CDR3 length: 14 amino acids. The CDR3 DNA is TGTGCCAGCAGCTCAATTAAAAACACCGTCGAGCAGTACTTC. Translating gives CASSSIKNTVEQYF.